These 14 T cell receptor beta chains share one sample of origin, sequenced in a study of human T cells and chemical hapten exposure (dated by TCRdb to the early 2020s). The sample's time point label, in plain terms: patch test 2, 6 weeks after DPC sensitization. This sample's treatment or condition label indicates: therapeutic diphenylcyclopropenone sensitization with weekly scalp DPC. The library came from RACE. The sample was run on a NextSeq 500. The raw public data were reprocessed by TCRdb itself: fastp quality trimming at Q25, MiXCR clonotype calling, in-frame beta chains only. Each CDR3 protein appears once, grouped with its most common genes and DNA. The sample table contains around 100,000 distinct CDR3 sequences; only one count was recorded for around 10% of them. Of the sample, 2.5% to 4% falls within the top ten clones. The material was whole blood, obtained in connection with sensitization to the hapten diphenylcyclopropenone (DPC). The receptors stem from a woman in her forties with alopecia areata. Some clones in this sample may be carry-over from other donors' samples.

The J gene is TRBJ2-7, the V gene TRBV6-2 or TRBV6-3; D gene uncertain. Trimming cost V 2 bases and J 6 bases, with 11 bases left between them. There are 13 residues in the CDR3. Germline CDR1 reads MNHEY; CDR2 reads SVGEGT. The CDR3 region is CASSYPWGSEQYF. DNA for the CDR3: TGTGCCAGCAGTTACCCATGGGGTTCCGAGCAGTACTTC.

The chain links TRBV7-8 to TRBJ2-7, with 9 positions matching TRBD1. The germline gives CDR1 SGHVS, CDR2 FQNEAQ. V shed 5 bases and J 5 bases; nucleotides not matched to a gene: 13. This CDR3 spans 16 amino acids. The CDR3: CASSPAAGQGSDEQYF. The CDR3 region has the DNA TGTGCCAGCAGCCCCGCCGCCGGACAGGGGAGCGACGAGCAGTACTTC.

The rearrangement joins TRBV5-1 to TRBJ2-7; 8 nucleotides line up with TRBD2. From germline, CDR1 is SGHRS and CDR2 YFSETQ. CDR3 length: 17 residues. Trimming took 1 base from V and 2 from J; bases not matched to a gene: 11. This CDR3 reads CASSLSSAGVRPYEQYF. For the CDR3, the DNA is TGCGCCAGCAGCTTGTCCTCAGCGGGAGTTCGTCCCTACGAGCAGTACTTC.

The chain recombines TRBV20-1 with TRBJ2-1; the match to TRBD2 covers 10 bases. The V segment lost 6 bases and the J segment 7 bases; nucleotides outside the gene matches: 15. This CDR3 comprises 16 residues. CDR1 and CDR2 (germline): DFQATT, SNEGSKA (reference sequence). The CDR3 spells CSANPQREGAKNEQFF. The CDR3 DNA reads TGCAGTGCCAACCCCCAGCGGGAGGGCGCGAAAAATGAGCAGTTCTTC.

The chain combines TRBV2 with TRBJ2-5, with TRBD1 as a possible D gene (6 bases). V lost 6 bases to trimming and J lost 5 bases, with 16 bases between them. The CDR3 has 14 amino acids. Germline V lookup: CDR1 SNHLY, CDR2 FYNNEI. In DNA, the CDR3 is TGTGCCAGCAGGGCGGACAGCCCGGGGGAGACCCAGTACTTC. Residues: CASRADSPGETQYF.

This clonotype was recorded many times. The chain recombines TRBV6-5 with TRBJ1-5, with D possibly TRBD1 on 6 matching bases. The CDR3 runs 13 residues. Trimming shortened V by 8 bases and J by 7 bases, and 15 bases separated the two germline ends. CDR1 MNHEY and CDR2 SVGAGI come from the germline V gene. The CDR3 nucleotides read TGTGCCAGCCAACAGGGATTTCAACAGCCCCAGCATTTT. It yields the protein CASQQGFQQPQHF.

This chain links TRBV7-2 with TRBJ1-5; the D gene is possibly TRBD1 (6 bases). V was trimmed by 5 bases and J by 12 bases, leaving 23 bases between them. This CDR3 is 15 amino acids long. Germline lookup yields CDR1 SGHTA and CDR2 FQGNSA. This CDR3 reads CASSTDSSLAGRQHF. CDR3 DNA: TGTGCCAGCAGCACGGACAGTTCCCTCGCCGGCCGCCAGCATTTT.

This clonotype was found a few times. The rearrangement joins TRBV29-1 to TRBJ2-1, with D tentatively TRBD2 (5 bases). Germline CDR1 and CDR2: SQVTM and ANQGSEA. The ends were cut back, 7 bases at V and 10 bases at J, with 11 bases in the middle. The CDR3 length is 10 residues. CDR3 amino acids: CSGSGIEQFF. CDR3 bases: TGCAGCGGATCCGGGATAGAGCAGTTCTTC.

This clonotype showed up many times. The V call is TRBV11-2, the J call TRBJ2-7; 7 nucleotides line up with TRBD1. The CDR3 length is 14 residues. Germline V lookup: CDR1 SGHAT, CDR2 FQNNGV. Trimming at V came to 3 bases and at J to 1 base, leaving 3 bases not matched to a gene. This chain's CDR3 is CASSLEDRSYEQYF. The CDR3 region has the DNA TGTGCCAGCAGCTTGGAGGACAGGTCCTACGAGCAGTACTTC.

This clonotype was counted at least ten times. The V gene is TRBV28, the J gene TRBJ2-1; D is perhaps TRBD1 (5 bases). The V gene lost 2 bases and the J gene lost 0 bases, with 14 bases spanning the gap. Germline V gene lookup returns CDR1 MDHEN and CDR2 SYDVKM. This CDR3 comprises 17 residues. The CDR3 coding sequence is TGTGCCAGCAGTTTAGGTGGGGCGGATAGCTCCTACAATGAGCAGTTCTTC. Protein sequence: CASSLGGADSSYNEQFF. The full variable domain, rest sourced from reference TRBV28 and TRBJ2-1, is DVKVTQSSRYLVKRTGEKVFLECVQDMDHENMFWYRQDPGLGLRLIYFSYDVKMKEKGDIPEGYSVSREKKERFSLILESASTNQTSMYLCASSLGGADSSYNEQFFGPGTRLTVL.

This clonotype has only a few counts. The chain carries TRBV5-1 and TRBJ1-1; 8 bases map to TRBD1. CDR3 length equals 13 residues. J was trimmed by 6 bases and V by 4 bases; bases with no gene match: 5. Looked up from germline, CDR1 is SGHRS and CDR2 is YFSETQ. For the CDR3, the DNA is TGCGCCAGCAGCCCGCCGGACAGGGCTGAAGCTTTCTTT. Protein sequence: CASSPPDRAEAFF.

The rearrangement joins TRBV30 to TRBJ1-3, with no clear D. V shed 4 bases and J shed 4 bases, with 11 bases lying between them. The length of the CDR3 is 13 residues. The germline V gene encodes CDR1 GTSNPN and CDR2 SVGIG (reference sequence). The CDR3 protein is CAWKRFSGNTIYF. In DNA, the CDR3 is TGTGCCTGGAAAAGGTTTTCCGGAAACACCATATATTTT.

The rearrangement uses TRBV29-1 and TRBJ2-3; D not certain. The germline gives CDR1 SQVTM, CDR2 ANQGSEA. V lost 3 bases and J lost 5, with 15 bases in between. This CDR3 comprises 14 residues. Here the CDR3 reads CSVDLEWSQDTQYF. The CDR3 bases are TGCAGCGTTGATCTAGAGTGGTCGCAAGATACGCAGTATTTT.

Many counts were recorded for this clonotype. The chain links TRBV6-5 to TRBJ1-2; no firm D call. V shed 0 bases and J shed 1 base, with 6 bases lying between them. CDR1 is MNHEY and CDR2 is SVGAGI in the germline V gene. This CDR3 is built from 14 residues. CDR3 DNA sequence: TGTGCCAGCAGTTACTCGACGGGTAACTATGGCTACACCTTC. Amino acid sequence: CASSYSTGNYGYTF.